This entry is about one T cell receptor beta chain. Its antigen is as yet unknown. These data are taken from a study of blood T cells in healthy people across ages. Study results and caveats: Researchers deemed the diversity estimates from one million T cells underestimates. While age rose, TCR beta diversity per million T cells dropped in a roughly linear way.

Germline V lookup: CDR1 SGHAT, CDR2 FQNNGV. The CDR3 contains 16 residues. Trimming removed 7 bases at V and 0 bases at J, with 16 bases between. The draw of peripheral blood yielded approximately 10 milliliters from each donor. Total RNA extracted from each sample amounted to at least 6 micrograms. The authors ran a second PCR of about 6 to 11 cycles using a sample-barcoded 5' primer and a J-beta primer mix. TCRdb reprocessed the 5' RACE reads via MiXCR and lists one record per CDR3 protein. Counted here are around 1,000,000 distinct CDR3 sequences, less than 45% occurring once; the ten biggest clones make up about 12%.

The rearrangement uses TRBV11-2 and TRBJ2-4, with D unclear. The sequence came from a man aged 18 to 30 in good health. The sample was blood. CDR3 region: CASTNLGNLAKNIQYF. The CDR3 DNA is TGTGCCAGCACCAACCTAGGGAATTTAGCCAAAAACATTCAGTACTTC.